This TCR beta chain was sequenced in a study of Graves' ophthalmopathy and Graves' hyperthyroidism. Across the whole study: Investigators collected peripheral blood at initial diagnosis, before any treatment was given. Broader study findings: For separating ophthalmopathy from stable hyperthyroidism, a 13-signature model gave 85% to 90% sensitivity and roughly 83% specificity.

Regarding this clonotype: Its antigen is as yet unknown.

For repertoire sequencing, the TCR beta CDR3 regions were amplified from RNA transcripts. First-round RT-PCR relied on HTBI primers, and a second-round multiplex PCR came next. Each CDR3 protein gets one entry after TCRdb re-called the multiplex PCR reads with MiXCR. The sample carries 360,000 or so distinct CDR3 sequences, approximately 20% recorded once. As diagnostic evidence, clinical symptoms, serum thyroxine, TRAb, thyroid ultrasound and orbital computed tomography were relied upon. CDR3 length: 14 amino acids. V shed 3 bases and J shed 6 bases, with 14 bases lying between them. Germline-derived CDR1 and CDR2 are MNHNS and SASEGT.

This clonotype was sampled from a woman between 18 and 30 years old with Graves' ophthalmopathy. Sequences were obtained from peripheral blood. This chain links TRBV6-1 with TRBJ1-2; tentatively, D is TRBD1 (5 bases). The CDR3 spells CASSEVTEADGYTF. The CDR3 DNA reads TGTGCCAGCAGTGAGGTGACAGAAGCTGATGGCTACACCTTC.